This T cell receptor beta chain was observed in a study of T and B cells in COVID-19 patients. Each TRB amplification used roughly 230-550 ng of genomic DNA from blood. TRB rearrangements were amplified by multiplex PCR with BIOMED2 TRB-A/B primers. One entry per CDR3 protein results from TCRdb running MiXCR on the multiplex PCR reads. The repertoire holds roughly 4,100 distinct CDR3 sequences, around 25% seen once, with about 23% in the top ten. By share of the sample, this clonotype is medium-sized (0.01 to 0.1%). CDR1 is MNHNS and CDR2 is SASEGT in the germline V gene. The CDR3 sequence is 15 residues long. V was clipped by 0 bases and J by 3 bases, with 12 bases between them.

The source of this sequence is a human donor with active COVID-19. The sequenced sample was blood. V usage is TRBV6-1 and J usage is TRBJ2-7; no clear D. CDR3 coding DNA: TGTGCCAGCAGTGAAGCTGACGGAAGCAGCTACGAGCAGTACTTC. Its translation: CASSEADGSSYEQYF.